Below, 4 T cell receptor beta chains from the same sample are listed, as sequenced in a study of blood T cell repertoires in COVID-19. TCRdb keeps only in-frame clones here, not all; method: immunoSEQ multiplex PCR. Of just over 300,000 clones in the sample, 90% are singletons; the top ten hold 3.5% to 4.5%. Sequencing was performed on PBMCs or T cells enriched from blood (not recorded which). Source of these receptors: a woman younger than 30 with acute COVID-19.

This sequence joins TRBV27 and TRBJ2-2, with D perhaps TRBD1 (5 bases). The germline gives CDR1 MNHEY, CDR2 SMNVEV (reference sequence). V gave up 6 bases and J gave up 1 base, with 15 bases separating them. CDR3 size: 16 residues. This CDR3 is CASRAIRDMNTGELFF. CDR3 nucleotide sequence: TGTGCCAGCAGGGCGATCAGGGATATGAACACCGGGGAGCTGTTTTTT.

V is TRBV9 and J is TRBJ1-3; no definite D call. The germline V and J ends were trimmed by 6 bases and 3 bases, with 16 bases remaining between them. Germline loops: CDR1 SGDLS, CDR2 YYNGEE. The CDR3 runs 15 residues. CDR3 bases: TGTGCCAGCACGACGACTGGGTATGATGGAAACACCATATATTTT. Protein sequence: CASTTTGYDGNTIYF.

The chain is built from TRBV2 and TRBJ1-5; D is unresolved. CDR3 length: 11 residues. The V gene's germline CDR1 is SNHLY and CDR2 FYNNEI. Trimming shortened V by 2 bases and J by 7 bases, and 3 bases separated the two germline ends. CDR3 loop: CASSESQPQHF. DNA for the CDR3: TGTGCCAGCAGTGAAAGCCAGCCCCAGCATTTT.

This chain joins TRBV7-9 and TRBJ2-1; TRBD2 aligns across 12 bases. The CDR3 sequence is 15 residues long. V dropped 3 bases and J dropped 6; count of bases not matched to a gene: 3. Germline-derived CDR1 and CDR2 are SEHNR and FQNEAQ (reference sequence). CDR3 region: CASSFLAGGFNEQFF. The DNA for the CDR3 is TGTGCCAGCAGCTTCCTAGCGGGAGGGTTCAATGAGCAGTTCTTC.